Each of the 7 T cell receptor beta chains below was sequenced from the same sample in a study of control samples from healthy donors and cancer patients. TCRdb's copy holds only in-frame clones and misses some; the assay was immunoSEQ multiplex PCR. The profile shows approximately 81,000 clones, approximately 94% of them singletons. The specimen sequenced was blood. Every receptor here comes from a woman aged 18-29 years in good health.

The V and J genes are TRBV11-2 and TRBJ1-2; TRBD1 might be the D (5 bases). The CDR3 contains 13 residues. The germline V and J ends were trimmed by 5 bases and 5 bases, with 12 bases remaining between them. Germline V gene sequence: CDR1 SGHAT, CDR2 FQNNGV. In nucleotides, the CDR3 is TGTGCCAGCAGCACCCCGACAGCGTATGGCTACACCTTC. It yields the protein CASSTPTAYGYTF.

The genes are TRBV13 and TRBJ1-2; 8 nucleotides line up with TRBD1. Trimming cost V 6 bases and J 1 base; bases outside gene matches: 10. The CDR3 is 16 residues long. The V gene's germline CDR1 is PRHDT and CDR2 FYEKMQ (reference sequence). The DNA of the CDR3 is TGTGCCAGCAGTCCGGACAGGGTCAATTATAACTATGGCTACACCTTC. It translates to CASSPDRVNYNYGYTF.

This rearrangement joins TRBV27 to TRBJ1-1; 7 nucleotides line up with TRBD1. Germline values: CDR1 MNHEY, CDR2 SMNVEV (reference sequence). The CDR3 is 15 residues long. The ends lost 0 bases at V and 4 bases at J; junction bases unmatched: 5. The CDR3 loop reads CASSLSQGEVTEAFF. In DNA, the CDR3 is TGTGCCAGCAGTTTATCCCAGGGGGAAGTCACTGAAGCTTTCTTT.

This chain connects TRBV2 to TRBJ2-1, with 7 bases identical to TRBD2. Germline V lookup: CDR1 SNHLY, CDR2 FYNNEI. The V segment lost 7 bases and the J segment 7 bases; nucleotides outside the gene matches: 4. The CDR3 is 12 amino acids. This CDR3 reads CASTQGGNEQFF. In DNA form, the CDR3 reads TGTGCCAGCACTCAGGGAGGGAATGAGCAGTTCTTC.

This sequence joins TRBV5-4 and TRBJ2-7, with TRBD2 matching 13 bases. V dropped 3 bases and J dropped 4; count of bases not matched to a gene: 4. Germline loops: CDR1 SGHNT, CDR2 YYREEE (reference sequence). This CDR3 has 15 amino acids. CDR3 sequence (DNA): TGTGCCAGCAGCTGGACTAGCGGGGGTGGATACGAGCAGTACTTC. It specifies CASSWTSGGGYEQYF.

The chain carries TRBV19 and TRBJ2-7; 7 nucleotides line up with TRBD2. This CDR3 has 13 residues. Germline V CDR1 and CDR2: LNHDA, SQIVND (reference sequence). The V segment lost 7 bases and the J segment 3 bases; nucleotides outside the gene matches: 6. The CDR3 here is CASKTSSGYEQYF. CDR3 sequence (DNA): TGTGCCAGTAAAACTTCTAGCGGCTACGAGCAGTACTTC.

The CDR3 is CASRSGLETQYF. The CDR3 region has the DNA TGTGCCAGCAGGTCGGGGTTAGAGACCCAGTACTTC. The rearrangement uses TRBV28 and TRBJ2-5, with D maybe TRBD2 (5 bases). Between the trimmed V and J ends, which lost 6 bases and 4 bases, there was a span of 9 bases. The CDR3 runs 12 residues. Germline V gene lookup returns CDR1 MDHEN and CDR2 SYDVKM.